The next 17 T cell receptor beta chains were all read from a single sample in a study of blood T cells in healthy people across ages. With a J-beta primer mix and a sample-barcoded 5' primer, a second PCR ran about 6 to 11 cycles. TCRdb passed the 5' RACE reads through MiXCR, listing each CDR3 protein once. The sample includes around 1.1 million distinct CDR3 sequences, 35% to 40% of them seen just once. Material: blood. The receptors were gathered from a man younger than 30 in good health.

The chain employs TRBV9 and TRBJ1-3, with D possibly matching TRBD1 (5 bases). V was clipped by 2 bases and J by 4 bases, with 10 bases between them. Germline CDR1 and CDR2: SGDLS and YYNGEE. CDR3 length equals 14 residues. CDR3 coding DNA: TGTGCCAGCAGCGTTCAGGGTGCCGGAAACACCATATATTTT. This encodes CASSVQGAGNTIYF.

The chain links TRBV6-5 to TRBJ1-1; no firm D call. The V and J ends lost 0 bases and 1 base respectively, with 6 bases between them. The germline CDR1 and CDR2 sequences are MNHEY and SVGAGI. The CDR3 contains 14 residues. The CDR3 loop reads CASSYSARNTEAFF. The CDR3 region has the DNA TGTGCCAGCAGTTACTCGGCCAGGAACACTGAAGCTTTCTTT.

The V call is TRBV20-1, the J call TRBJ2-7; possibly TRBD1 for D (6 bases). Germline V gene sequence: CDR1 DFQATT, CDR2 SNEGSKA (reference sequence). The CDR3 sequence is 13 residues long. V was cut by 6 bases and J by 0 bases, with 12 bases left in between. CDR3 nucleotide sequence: TGCAGTGCCCCGACAGGCAGCTCCTACGAGCAGTACTTC. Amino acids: CSAPTGSSYEQYF.

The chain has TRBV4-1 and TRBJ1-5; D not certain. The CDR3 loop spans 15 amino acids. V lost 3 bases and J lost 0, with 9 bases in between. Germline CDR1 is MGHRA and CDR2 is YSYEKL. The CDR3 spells CASSHGSNSNQPQHF. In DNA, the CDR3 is TGCGCCAGCAGCCATGGGAGTAATAGCAATCAGCCCCAGCATTTT.

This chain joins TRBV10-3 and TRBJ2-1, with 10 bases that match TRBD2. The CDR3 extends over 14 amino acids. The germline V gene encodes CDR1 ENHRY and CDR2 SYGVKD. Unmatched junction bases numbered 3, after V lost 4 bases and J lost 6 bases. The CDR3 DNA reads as TGTGCCATCAGTGGTAGGACTAGCGGCAATGAGCAGTTCTTC. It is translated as CAISGRTSGNEQFF.

CDR3 sequence reads: CASSGNPADTQYF. As DNA, the CDR3 is TGTGCCAGCAGTGGGAACCCTGCGGATACGCAGTATTTT. The rearrangement links TRBV6-4 to TRBJ2-3; D gene ambiguous. Trimming removed 4 bases from V and 6 bases from J, with 11 bases in between. Germline assignment: CDR1 MRHNA and CDR2 SNTAGT. CDR3 length: 13 amino acids.

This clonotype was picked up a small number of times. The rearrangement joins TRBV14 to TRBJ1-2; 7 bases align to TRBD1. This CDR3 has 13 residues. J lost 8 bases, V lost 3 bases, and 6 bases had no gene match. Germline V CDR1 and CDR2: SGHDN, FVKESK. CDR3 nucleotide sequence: TGTGCCAGCAGCCAGAATACAGGGGACGGCTACACCTTC. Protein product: CASSQNTGDGYTF.

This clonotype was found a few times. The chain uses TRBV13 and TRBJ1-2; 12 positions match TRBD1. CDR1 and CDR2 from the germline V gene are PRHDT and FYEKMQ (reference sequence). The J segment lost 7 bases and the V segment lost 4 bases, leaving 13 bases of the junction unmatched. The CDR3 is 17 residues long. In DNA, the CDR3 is TGTGCCAGCAGCTCCCGGGACAGGGGGCTTCAGGCTTCTGGCTACACCTTC. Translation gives CASSSRDRGLQASGYTF.

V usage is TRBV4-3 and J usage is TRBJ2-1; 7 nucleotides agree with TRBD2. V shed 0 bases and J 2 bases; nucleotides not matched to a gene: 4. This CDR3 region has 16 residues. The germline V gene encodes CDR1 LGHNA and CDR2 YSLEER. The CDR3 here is CASSQDLAGAYNEQFF. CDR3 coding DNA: TGCGCCAGCAGCCAAGATCTTGCGGGGGCCTACAATGAGCAGTTCTTC.

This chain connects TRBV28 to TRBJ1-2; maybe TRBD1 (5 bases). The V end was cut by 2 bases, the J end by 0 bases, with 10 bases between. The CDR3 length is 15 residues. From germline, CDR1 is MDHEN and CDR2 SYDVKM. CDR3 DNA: TGTGCCAGCAGTTTAAGGGGAAAAGCTAACTATGGCTACACCTTC. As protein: CASSLRGKANYGYTF.

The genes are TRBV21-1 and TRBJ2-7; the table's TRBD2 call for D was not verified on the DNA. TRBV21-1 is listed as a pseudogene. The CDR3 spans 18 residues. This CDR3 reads CASSKGGTSGISSYEQYF. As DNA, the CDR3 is TGTGCCAGCAGCAAAGGAGGGACTAGCGGGATCAGCTCCTACGAGCAGTACTTC.

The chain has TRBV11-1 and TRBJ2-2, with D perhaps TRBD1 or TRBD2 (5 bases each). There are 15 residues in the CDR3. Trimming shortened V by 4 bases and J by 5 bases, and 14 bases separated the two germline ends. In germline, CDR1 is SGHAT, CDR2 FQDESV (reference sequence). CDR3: CASSSGSWGTGELFF. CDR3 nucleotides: TGTGCCAGCAGCTCCGGGTCGTGGGGGACCGGGGAGCTGTTTTTT.

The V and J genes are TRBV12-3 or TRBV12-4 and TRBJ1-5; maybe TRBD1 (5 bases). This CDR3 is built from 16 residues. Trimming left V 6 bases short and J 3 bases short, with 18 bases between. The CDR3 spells CASSHLFQGSNQPQHF. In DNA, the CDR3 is TGTGCCAGCAGCCACCTCTTCCAGGGATCCAATCAGCCCCAGCATTTT.

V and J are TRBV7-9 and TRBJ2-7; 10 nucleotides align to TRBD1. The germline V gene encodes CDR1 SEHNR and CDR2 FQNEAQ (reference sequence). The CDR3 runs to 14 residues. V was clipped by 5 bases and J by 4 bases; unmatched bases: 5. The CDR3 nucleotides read TGTGCCAGCAGCCCGACAGGGGGCAGGTACGAGCAGTACTTC. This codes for CASSPTGGRYEQYF.

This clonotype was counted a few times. CDR3 sequence: CASSLRSGGGDEQFF. The DNA of the CDR3 is TGTGCCAGCAGTTTACGGAGCGGGGGAGGGGATGAGCAGTTCTTC. J is TRBJ2-1 and V is TRBV28; 8 bases agree with TRBD2. CDR1 MDHEN and CDR2 SYDVKM come from the germline V gene. V trimming: 2 bases; J trimming: 8 bases; junction bases outside the gene matches: 8. The CDR3 loop spans 15 amino acids.

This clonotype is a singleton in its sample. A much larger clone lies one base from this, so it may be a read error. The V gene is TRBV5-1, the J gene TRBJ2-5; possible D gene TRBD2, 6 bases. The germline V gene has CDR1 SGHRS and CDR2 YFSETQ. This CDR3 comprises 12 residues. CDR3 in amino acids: CTSSLDSGGQYF. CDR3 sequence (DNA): TGCACCAGCAGCTTGGATTCCGGAGGGCAGTACTTC.

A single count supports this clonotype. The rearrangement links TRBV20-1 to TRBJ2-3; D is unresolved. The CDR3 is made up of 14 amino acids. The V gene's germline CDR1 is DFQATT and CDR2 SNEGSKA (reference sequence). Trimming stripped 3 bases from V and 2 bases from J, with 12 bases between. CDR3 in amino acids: CSARFATVTDTQYF. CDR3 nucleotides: TGCAGTGCTAGGTTTGCCACAGTCACAGATACGCAGTATTTT.